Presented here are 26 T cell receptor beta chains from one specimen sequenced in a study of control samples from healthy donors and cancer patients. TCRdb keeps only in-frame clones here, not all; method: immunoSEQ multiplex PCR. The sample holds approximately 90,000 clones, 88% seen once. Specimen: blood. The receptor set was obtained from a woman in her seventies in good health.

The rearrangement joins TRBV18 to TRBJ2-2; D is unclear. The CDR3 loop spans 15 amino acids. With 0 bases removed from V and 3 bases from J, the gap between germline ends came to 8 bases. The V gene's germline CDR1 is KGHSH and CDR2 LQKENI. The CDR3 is CASSPPTIHTGELFF. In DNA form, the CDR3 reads TGTGCCAGCTCACCACCAACTATTCACACCGGGGAGCTGTTTTTT. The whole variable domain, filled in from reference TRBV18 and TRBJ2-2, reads NAGVMQNPRHLVRRRGQEARLRCSPMKGHSHVYWYRQLPEEGLKFMVYLQKENIIDESGMPKERFSAEFPKEGPSILRIQQVVRGDSAAYFCASSPPTIHTGELFFGEGSRLTVL.

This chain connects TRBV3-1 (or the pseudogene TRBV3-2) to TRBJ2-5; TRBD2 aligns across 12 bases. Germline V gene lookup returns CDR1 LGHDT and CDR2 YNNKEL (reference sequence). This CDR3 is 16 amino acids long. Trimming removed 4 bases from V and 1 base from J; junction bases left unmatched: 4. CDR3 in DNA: TGTGCCAGCAGCCGAGGACTAGCGGGAACCCAAGAGACCCAGTACTTC. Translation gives CASSRGLAGTQETQYF.

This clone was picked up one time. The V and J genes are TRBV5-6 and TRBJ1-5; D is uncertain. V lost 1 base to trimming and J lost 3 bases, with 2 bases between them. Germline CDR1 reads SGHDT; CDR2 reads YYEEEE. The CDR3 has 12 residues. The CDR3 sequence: CASSLPNQPQHF. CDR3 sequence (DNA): TGTGCCAGCAGCTTGCCCAATCAGCCCCAGCATTTT.

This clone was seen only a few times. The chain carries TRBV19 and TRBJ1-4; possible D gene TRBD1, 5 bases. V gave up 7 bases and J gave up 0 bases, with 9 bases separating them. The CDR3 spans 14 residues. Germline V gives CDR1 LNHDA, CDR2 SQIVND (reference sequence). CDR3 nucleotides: TGTGCCAGTAAGGGGCTTGCAACTAATGAAAAACTGTTTTTT. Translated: CASKGLATNEKLFF.

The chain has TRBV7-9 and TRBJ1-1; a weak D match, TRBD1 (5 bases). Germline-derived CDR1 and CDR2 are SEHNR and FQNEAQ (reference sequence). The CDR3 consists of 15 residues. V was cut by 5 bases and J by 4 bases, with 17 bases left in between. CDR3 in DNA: TGTGCCAGCAGCCTTCGGGGGACGGCTGGCACTGAAGCTTTCTTT. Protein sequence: CASSLRGTAGTEAFF.

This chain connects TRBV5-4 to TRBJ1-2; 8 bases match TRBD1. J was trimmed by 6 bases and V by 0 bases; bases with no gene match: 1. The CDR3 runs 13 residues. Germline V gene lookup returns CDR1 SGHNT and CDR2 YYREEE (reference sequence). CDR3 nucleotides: TGTGCCAGCAGCTTGGCAGGGGGCGATGGCTACACCTTC. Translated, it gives CASSLAGGDGYTF.

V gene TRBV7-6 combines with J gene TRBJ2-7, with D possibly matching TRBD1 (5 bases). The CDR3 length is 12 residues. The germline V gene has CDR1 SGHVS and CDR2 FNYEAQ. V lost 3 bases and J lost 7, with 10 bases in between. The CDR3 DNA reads TGTGCCAGCAGCTTGGCTAGGGGAGAGCAGTACTTC. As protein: CASSLARGEQYF.

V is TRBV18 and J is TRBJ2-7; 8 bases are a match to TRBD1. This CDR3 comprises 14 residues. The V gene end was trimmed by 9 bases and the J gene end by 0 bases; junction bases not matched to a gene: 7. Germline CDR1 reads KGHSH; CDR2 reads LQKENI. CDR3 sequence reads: CASRTGGSSYEQYF. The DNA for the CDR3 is TGTGCCAGTCGTACAGGGGGGAGCTCCTACGAGCAGTACTTC.

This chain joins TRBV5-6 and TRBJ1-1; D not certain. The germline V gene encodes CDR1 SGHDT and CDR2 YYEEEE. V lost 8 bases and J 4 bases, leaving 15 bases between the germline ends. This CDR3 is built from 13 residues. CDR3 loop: CARALPEITEAFF. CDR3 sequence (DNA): TGTGCCAGGGCCCTGCCTGAGATCACTGAAGCTTTCTTT.

The CDR3 is CSASPRHVNTEAFF. The CDR3 region has the DNA TGCAGTGCTAGTCCCCGACACGTCAACACTGAAGCTTTCTTT. The chain links TRBV20-1 to TRBJ1-1, with D unresolved. Per germline, CDR1 DFQATT and CDR2 SNEGSKA (reference sequence). V was shortened by 3 bases and J by 2 bases, with 13 bases between the two germline ends. The CDR3 runs 14 residues.

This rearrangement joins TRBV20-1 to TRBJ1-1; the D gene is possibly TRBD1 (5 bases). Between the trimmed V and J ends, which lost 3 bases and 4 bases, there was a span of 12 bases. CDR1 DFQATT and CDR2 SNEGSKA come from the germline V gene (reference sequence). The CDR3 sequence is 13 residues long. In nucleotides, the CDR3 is TGCAGTGCTAGTGGAGAAACAGGCACTGAAGCTTTCTTT. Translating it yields CSASGETGTEAFF.

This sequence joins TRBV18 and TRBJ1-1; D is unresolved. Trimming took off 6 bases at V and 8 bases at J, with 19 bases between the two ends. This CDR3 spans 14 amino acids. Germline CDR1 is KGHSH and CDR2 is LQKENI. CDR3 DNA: TGTGCCAGCTCCCTCTCGGGAGTGGAGAAAGAAGCTTTCTTT. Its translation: CASSLSGVEKEAFF.

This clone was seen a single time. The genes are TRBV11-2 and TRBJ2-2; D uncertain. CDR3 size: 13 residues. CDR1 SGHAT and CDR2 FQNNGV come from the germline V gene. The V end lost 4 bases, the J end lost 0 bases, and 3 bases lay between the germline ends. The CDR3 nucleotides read TGTGCCAGCAGCTCTCCGAACACCGGGGAGCTGTTTTTT. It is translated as CASSSPNTGELFF. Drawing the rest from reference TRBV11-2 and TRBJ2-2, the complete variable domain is EAGVAQSPRYKIIEKRQSVAFWCNPISGHATLYWYQQILGQGPKLLIQFQNNGVVDDSQLPKDRFSAERLKGVDSTLKIQPAKLEDSAVYLCASSSPNTGELFFGEGSRLTVL.

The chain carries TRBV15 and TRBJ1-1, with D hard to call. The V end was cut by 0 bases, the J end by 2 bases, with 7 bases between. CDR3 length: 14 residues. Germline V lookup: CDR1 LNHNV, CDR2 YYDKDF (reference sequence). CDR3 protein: CATSRDPTNTEAFF. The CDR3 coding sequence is TGTGCCACCAGCAGAGATCCCACAAACACTGAAGCTTTCTTT. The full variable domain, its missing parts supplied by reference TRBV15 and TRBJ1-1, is DAMVIQNPRYQVTQFGKPVTLSCSQTLNHNVMYWYQQKSSQAPKLLFHYYDKDFNNEADTPDNFQSRRPNTSFCFLDIRSPGLGDTAMYLCATSRDPTNTEAFFGQGTRLTVV.

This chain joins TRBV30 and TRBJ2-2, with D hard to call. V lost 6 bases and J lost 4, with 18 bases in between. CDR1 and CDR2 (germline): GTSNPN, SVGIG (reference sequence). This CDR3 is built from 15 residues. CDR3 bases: TGTGCCTGTCCACCAAGGCTTACGGGCACCGGGGAGCTGTTTTTT. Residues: CACPPRLTGTGELFF.

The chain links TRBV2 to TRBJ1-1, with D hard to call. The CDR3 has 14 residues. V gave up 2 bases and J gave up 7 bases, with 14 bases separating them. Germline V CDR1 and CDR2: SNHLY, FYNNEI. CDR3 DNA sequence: TGTGCCAGCAGTGAATCAAGCTGGAGTGGTGAAGCTTTCTTT. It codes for CASSESSWSGEAFF.

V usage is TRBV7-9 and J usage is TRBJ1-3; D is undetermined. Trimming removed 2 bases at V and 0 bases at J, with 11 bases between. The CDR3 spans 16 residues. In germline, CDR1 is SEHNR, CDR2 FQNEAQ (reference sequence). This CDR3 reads CASSLLSIFSGNTIYF. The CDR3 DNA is TGTGCCAGCAGCTTACTCTCCATCTTCTCTGGAAACACCATATATTTT.

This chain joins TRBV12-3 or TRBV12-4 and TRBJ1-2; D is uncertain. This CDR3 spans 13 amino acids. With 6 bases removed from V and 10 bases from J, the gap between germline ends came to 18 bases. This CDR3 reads CASSQVDRGTYTF. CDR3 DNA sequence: TGTGCCAGCAGCCAAGTAGATCGGGGTACCTACACCTTC.

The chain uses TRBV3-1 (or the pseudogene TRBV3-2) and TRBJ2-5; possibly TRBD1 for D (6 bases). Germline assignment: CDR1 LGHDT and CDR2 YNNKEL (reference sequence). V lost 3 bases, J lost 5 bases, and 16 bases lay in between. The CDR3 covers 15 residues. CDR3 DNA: TGTGCCAGCAGCCACCGGGACGGAACAGGGGAGACCCAGTACTTC. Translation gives CASSHRDGTGETQYF.

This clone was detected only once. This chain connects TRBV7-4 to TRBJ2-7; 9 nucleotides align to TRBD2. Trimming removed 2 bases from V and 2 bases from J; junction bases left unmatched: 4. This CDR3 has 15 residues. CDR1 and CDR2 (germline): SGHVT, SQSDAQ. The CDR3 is CASSLWTSEAYEQYF. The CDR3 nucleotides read TGTGCCAGCAGCTTATGGACTAGCGAGGCCTACGAGCAGTACTTC.

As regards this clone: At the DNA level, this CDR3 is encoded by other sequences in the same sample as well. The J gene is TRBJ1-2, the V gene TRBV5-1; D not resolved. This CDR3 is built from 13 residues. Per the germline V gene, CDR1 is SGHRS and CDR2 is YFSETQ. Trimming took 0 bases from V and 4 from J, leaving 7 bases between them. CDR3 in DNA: TGCGCCAGCAGCTTGGCAGACGGCTATGGCTACACCTTC. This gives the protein CASSLADGYGYTF.

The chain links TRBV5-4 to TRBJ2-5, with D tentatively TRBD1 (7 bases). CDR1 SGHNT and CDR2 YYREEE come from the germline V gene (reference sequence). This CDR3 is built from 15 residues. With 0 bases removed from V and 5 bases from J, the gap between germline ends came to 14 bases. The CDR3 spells CASSLGGDSRETQYF. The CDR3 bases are TGTGCCAGCAGCTTGGGCGGGGACAGTCGGGAGACCCAGTACTTC.

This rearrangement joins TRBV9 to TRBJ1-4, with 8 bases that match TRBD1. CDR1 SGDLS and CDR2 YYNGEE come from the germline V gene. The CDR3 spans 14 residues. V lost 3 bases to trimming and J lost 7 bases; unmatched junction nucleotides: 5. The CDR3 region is CASSATGDREKLFF. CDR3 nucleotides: TGTGCCAGCAGCGCGACAGGGGATCGTGAAAAACTGTTTTTT.

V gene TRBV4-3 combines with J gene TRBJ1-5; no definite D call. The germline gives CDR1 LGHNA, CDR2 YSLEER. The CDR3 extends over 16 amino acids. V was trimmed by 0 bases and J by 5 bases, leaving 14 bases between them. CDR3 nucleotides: TGCGCCAGCAGCCAAGATCGGGTCCTACCCCATCAGCCCCAGCATTTT. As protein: CASSQDRVLPHQPQHF.

CDR3 sequence reads: CASSPYPGQGGYNEQFF. CDR3 in DNA: TGTGCCAGCAGCCCCTACCCCGGACAGGGAGGCTACAATGAGCAGTTCTTC. The chain joins TRBV11-2 to TRBJ2-1; 8 nucleotides match TRBD1. With 5 bases clipped from V and 3 bases from J, the junction kept 12 bases outside the gene matches. The CDR3 has 17 residues. Germline V gene lookup returns CDR1 SGHAT and CDR2 FQNNGV.

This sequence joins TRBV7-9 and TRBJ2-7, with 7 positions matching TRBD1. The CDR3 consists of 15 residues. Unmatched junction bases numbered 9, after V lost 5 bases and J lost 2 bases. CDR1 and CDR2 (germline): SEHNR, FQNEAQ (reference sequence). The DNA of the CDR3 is TGTGCCAGCAGCACTGGACAGGCTAAGGCCTACGAGCAGTACTTC. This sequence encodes CASSTGQAKAYEQYF.